The 10 T cell receptor beta chains given below trace back to one sample, sequenced in a study of vaccination effects on CD4 cells after COVID-19 (dated 2022 in TCRdb). Their target antigens are unknown. The method was the immunoSEQ multiplex PCR assay. The immuneACCESS repertoire file appears here via TCRdb, limited to in-frame rearrangements. These files lack a portion of the clones; in checked studies, under half of the deficit traces to unresolved V genes, and the cause of the others is not known. This sample comprises more than 20,000 clones, 70% to 80% of them detected only once. The leading ten clones occupy under 15% of the sample. To identify antigen-specific CD4+ T cell clonotypes by their expansion, the ViraFEST assay first stimulated PBMC with viral peptide pools and then applied TCR sequencing. After around ten days of culture, CD4+ T cells were isolated with the EasySep CD4+ T cell isolation kit. The absence of prior SARS-CoV-2 infection in healthy vaccine recipients was confirmed by negative nucleocapsid antibodies before and after vaccination.

The specimen was CD4+ T cells from PBMCs cultured with HCoV-OC43 spike peptides, collected before COVID-19 vaccination. The cell subset or site label corresponds to: HCoV-OC43 spike overlapping peptide pool stimulation. These receptor sequences come from a human donor who received a COVID-19 vaccine.

The chain combines TRBV19 with TRBJ2-7, with D hard to call. This CDR3 contains 15 residues. V was pared by 5 bases and J by 2 bases, with 16 bases between. Germline V gives CDR1 LNHDA, CDR2 SQIVND (reference sequence). This CDR3 is CASSPWTQVPYEQYF. CDR3 in DNA: TGTGCCAGTAGTCCGTGGACCCAAGTCCCCTACGAGCAGTACTTC.

J is TRBJ1-3 and V is TRBV6-5; D remains ambiguous. Germline lookup yields CDR1 MNHEY and CDR2 SVGAGI. Trimming took 7 bases from V and 0 from J, leaving 13 bases between them. CDR3 size: 15 residues. The CDR3: CASIGTLDSGNTIYF. In DNA form, the CDR3 reads TGTGCCAGCATTGGCACGTTAGACTCTGGAAACACCATATATTTT.

In this sample, this clone turned up a few times. The chain uses TRBV5-6 and TRBJ2-5; perhaps D is TRBD1 or TRBD2 (6 bases each). The CDR3 covers 14 residues. CDR1 and CDR2 from the germline V gene are SGHDT and YYEEEE. V lost 4 bases, J lost 7 bases, and 17 bases lay in between. CDR3 sequence (DNA): TGTGCCAGCAGCGGGGGGACAATAGAAGGGACCCAGTACTTC. Residues: CASSGGTIEGTQYF.

The CDR3 here is CASSRIAGGADTQYF. CDR3 sequence (DNA): TGTGCCAGTAGCAGAATAGCGGGGGGCGCAGATACGCAGTATTTT. This rearrangement joins TRBV19 to TRBJ2-3; 10 nucleotides match TRBD2. CDR1 LNHDA and CDR2 SQIVND come from the germline V gene (reference sequence). V was clipped by 6 bases and J by 4 bases; unmatched bases: 7. This CDR3 spans 15 amino acids.

The V and J genes are TRBV7-9 and TRBJ1-2; weak D call: TRBD1 (5 bases). CDR1 is SEHNR and CDR2 is FQNEAQ in the germline V gene (reference sequence). This CDR3 is 12 amino acids long. Trimming cost V 6 bases and J 6 bases, with 11 bases left between them. Here the CDR3 DNA reads TGTGCCAGCAGTTACACCAGGGATGGCTACACCTTC. Translating gives CASSYTRDGYTF.

This clone was recorded once. The chain has TRBV5-4 and TRBJ2-3; the D gene is possibly TRBD2 (5 bases). V was shortened by 3 bases and J by 2 bases, with 13 bases between the two germline ends. The length of the CDR3 is 15 residues. From germline, CDR1 is SGHNT and CDR2 YYREEE (reference sequence). CDR3 coding DNA: TGTGCCAGCAGCTCTCGGGGATTCTACACAGATACGCAGTATTTT. Residues: CASSSRGFYTDTQYF.

This clone was recorded a few times. The chain recombines TRBV3-1 (or the pseudogene TRBV3-2) with TRBJ1-2; 7 nucleotides match TRBD1. This CDR3 has 13 residues. Losses at the gene ends were 0 bases for V and 10 bases for J; bases not matched to a gene: 5. The germline gives CDR1 LGHDT, CDR2 YNNKEL (reference sequence). The CDR3 DNA is TGTGCCAGCAGCCAAGAAGGAGGGGGCCCCTACACCTTC. Its protein is CASSQEGGGPYTF.

The chain has TRBV28 and TRBJ1-4; D possibly corresponds to TRBD1 (5 bases). This CDR3 spans 16 amino acids. The ends were cut back, 3 bases at V and 5 bases at J, with 16 bases in the middle. Germline values: CDR1 MDHEN, CDR2 SYDVKM. CDR3 coding DNA: TGTGCCAGCAGTTTTCGGGGCGTCCTCCCCAATGAAAAACTGTTTTTT. The encoded protein is CASSFRGVLPNEKLFF. Full variable domain (outside the CDR3, taken from reference TRBV28 and TRBJ1-4): DVKVTQSSRYLVKRTGEKVFLECVQDMDHENMFWYRQDPGLGLRLIYFSYDVKMKEKGDIPEGYSVSREKKERFSLILESASTNQTSMYLCASSFRGVLPNEKLFFGSGTQLSVL.

V usage is TRBV15 and J usage is TRBJ2-7; D remains ambiguous. Germline-derived CDR1 and CDR2 are LNHNV and YYDKDF (reference sequence). The CDR3 loop spans 13 amino acids. The ends were cut back, 0 bases at V and 2 bases at J, with 5 bases in the middle. This CDR3 is CATSRDPTYEQYF. DNA for the CDR3: TGTGCCACCAGCAGAGATCCAACCTACGAGCAGTACTTC.

The DNA for the CDR3 is TGTGCCAGCAGTAGGGACCAAGAGACCCAGTACTTC. Encoded protein: CASSRDQETQYF. J is TRBJ2-5 and V is TRBV7-6; D call uncertain. V gave up 6 bases and J gave up 0 bases, with 5 bases separating them. CDR1 and CDR2 from the germline V gene are SGHVS and FNYEAQ. There are 12 residues in the CDR3.